This T cell receptor beta chain was documented in a study of blood T cell repertoires in COVID-19. Study as a whole: Spain, Italy and the United States supplied samples that represented acute and convalescent COVID-19.

Sequencing was performed with immunoSEQ multiplex PCR; in TCRdb, only in-frame clones are kept and a portion is missing. The table includes some 270,000 clones, roughly 84% detected once. Looked up from germline, CDR1 is MNHEY and CDR2 is SVGAGI. The CDR3 length is 15 residues. Trimming removed 6 bases at V and 7 bases at J, with 19 bases between. This chain links TRBV6-5 with TRBJ1-5, with a tentative D call TRBD1 (5 bases). The clonotype originates from a human donor with COVID-19, enrolled during active disease. The donor label of this sample is uncertain. Sequenced sample: peripheral blood. In DNA, the CDR3 is TGTGCCAGCAGCCGCAGGGAAGGGGTTGGGCAGCCCCAGCATTTT. Protein sequence: CASSRREGVGQPQHF.